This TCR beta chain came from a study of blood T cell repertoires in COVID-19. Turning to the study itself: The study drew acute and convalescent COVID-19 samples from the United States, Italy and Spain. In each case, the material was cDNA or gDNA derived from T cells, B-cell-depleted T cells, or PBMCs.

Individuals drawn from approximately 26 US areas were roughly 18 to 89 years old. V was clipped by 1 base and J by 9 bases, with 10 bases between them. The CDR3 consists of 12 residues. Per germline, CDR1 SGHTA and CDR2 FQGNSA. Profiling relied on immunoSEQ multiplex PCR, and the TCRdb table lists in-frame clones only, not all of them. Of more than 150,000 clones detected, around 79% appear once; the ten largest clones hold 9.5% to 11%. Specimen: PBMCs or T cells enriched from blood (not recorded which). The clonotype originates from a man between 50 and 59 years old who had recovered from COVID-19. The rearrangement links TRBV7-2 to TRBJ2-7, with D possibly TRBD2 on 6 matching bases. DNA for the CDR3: TGTGCCAGCAGCTTAGTAGTCGGGGGGCAGTACTTC. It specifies CASSLVVGGQYF.